The entry below describes one T cell receptor (beta chain). Generated by immunoSEQ multiplex PCR, the TCRdb table keeps only in-frame clones and is missing some. The sample carries some 200,000 clones, around nine tenths recorded once. This entry is derived from a study of blood T cell repertoires in COVID-19. The CDR3 has 15 amino acids. The germline gives CDR1 SGHVS, CDR2 FNYEAQ. The junction had 1 base not matched to a gene; V was cut back by 1 base and J by 5 bases. This rearrangement joins TRBV7-6 to TRBJ1-6; 8 positions match TRBD1. The receptor's source is a man aged 40-55 years with active or convalescent COVID-19. Sequencing was performed on peripheral blood. The CDR3 spells CASSLGQGHNSPLHF. Here the CDR3 DNA reads TGTGCCAGCAGCTTAGGACAGGGGCATAATTCACCCCTCCACTTT.